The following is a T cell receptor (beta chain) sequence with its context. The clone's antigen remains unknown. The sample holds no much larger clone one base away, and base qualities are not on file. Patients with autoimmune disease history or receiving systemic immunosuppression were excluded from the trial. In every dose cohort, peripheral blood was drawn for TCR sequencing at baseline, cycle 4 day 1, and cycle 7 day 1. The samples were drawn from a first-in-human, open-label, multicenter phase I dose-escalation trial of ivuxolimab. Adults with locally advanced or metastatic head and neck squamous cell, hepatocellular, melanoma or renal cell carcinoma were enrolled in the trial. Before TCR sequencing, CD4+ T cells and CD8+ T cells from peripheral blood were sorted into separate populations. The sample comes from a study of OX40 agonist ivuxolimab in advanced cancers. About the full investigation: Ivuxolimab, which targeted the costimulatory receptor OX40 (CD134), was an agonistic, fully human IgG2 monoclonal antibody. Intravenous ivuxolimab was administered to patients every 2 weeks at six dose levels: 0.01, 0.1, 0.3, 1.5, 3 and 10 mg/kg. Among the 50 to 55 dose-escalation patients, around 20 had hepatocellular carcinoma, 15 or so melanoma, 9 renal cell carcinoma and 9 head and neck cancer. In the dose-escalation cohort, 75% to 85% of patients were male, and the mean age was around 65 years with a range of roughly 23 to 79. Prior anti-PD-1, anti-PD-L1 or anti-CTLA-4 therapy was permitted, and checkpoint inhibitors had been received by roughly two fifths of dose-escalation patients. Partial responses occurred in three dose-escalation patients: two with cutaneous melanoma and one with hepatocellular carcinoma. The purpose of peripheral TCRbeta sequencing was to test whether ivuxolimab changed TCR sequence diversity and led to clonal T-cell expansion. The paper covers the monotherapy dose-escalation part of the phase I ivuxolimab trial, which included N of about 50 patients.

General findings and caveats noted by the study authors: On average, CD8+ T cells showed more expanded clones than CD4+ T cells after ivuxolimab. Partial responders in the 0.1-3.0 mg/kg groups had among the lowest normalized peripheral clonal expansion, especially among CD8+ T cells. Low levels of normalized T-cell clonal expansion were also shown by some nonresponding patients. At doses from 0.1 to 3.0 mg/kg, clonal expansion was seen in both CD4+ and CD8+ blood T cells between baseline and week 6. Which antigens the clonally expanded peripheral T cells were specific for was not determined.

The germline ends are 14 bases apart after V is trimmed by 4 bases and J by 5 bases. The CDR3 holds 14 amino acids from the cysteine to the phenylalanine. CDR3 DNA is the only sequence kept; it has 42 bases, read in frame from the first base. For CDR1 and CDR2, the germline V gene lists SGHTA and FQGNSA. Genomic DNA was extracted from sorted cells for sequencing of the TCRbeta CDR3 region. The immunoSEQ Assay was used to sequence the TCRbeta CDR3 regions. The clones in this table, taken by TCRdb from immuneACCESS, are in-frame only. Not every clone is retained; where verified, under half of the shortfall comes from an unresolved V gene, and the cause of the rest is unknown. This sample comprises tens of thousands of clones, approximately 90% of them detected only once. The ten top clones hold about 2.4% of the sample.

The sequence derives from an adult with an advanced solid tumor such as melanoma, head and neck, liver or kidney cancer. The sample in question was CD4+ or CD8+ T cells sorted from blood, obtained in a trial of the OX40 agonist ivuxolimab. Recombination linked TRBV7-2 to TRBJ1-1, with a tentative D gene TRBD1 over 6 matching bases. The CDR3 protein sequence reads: CASSSRRGTTEAFF. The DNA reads TGTGCCAGCAGCTCCAGGAGAGGGACAACTGAAGCTTTCTTT.